Below are 17 T cell receptor beta chains sequenced from a single sample in a study of identical twins. TCRdb recomputed calls from the 5' RACE reads with MiXCR, one row per CDR3 protein. Among under 900,000 distinct CDR3 sequences, about 12% were seen once, and the ten largest hold around 1.6%. A further study also used this sample, focusing on yellow fever vaccine responses in identical twins.

Sequenced input: PBMCs. These receptors were obtained from a woman aged 18-29 years in good health.

This clonotype was detected a few times. V gene TRBV5-6 combines with J gene TRBJ2-5, with 13 bases that match TRBD2. Germline-derived CDR1 and CDR2 are SGHDT and YYEEEE. This CDR3 comprises 18 residues. V lost 1 base and J lost 3; bases outside the gene matches: 9. The CDR3 DNA sequence: TGTGCCAGCAGCTTGACCTGGACTAGCGGGAGCTCCAAAGAGACCCAGTACTTC. Protein sequence: CASSLTWTSGSSKETQYF.

This clonotype has ten or more counts. This chain joins TRBV20-1 and TRBJ2-1, with 8 positions matching TRBD1. V shed 0 bases, J shed 3 bases, and the junction held 7 bases outside the gene matches. Germline assignment: CDR1 DFQATT and CDR2 SNEGSKA (reference sequence). The CDR3 contains 16 residues. Here the CDR3 reads CSAREDRVPDYNEQFF. As DNA, the CDR3 is TGCAGTGCTAGAGAGGACAGGGTACCAGACTACAATGAGCAGTTCTTC.

The chain combines TRBV6-2 or TRBV6-3 with TRBJ2-5; 9 nucleotides match TRBD1. V trimming: 5 bases; J trimming: 7 bases; junction bases outside the gene matches: 8. The CDR3 has 14 residues. CDR1 is MNHEY, CDR2 SVGEGT, per germline. The CDR3 loop is CASSLQGAEGTQYF. The CDR3 DNA sequence: TGTGCCAGCAGTCTACAGGGGGCGGAGGGGACCCAGTACTTC.

V gene TRBV5-8 combines with J gene TRBJ2-2; D is ambiguous. Per the germline V gene, CDR1 is SGHTS and CDR2 is YDEGEE. Trimming shortened V by 3 bases and J by 1 base, and 7 bases separated the two germline ends. The CDR3 has 14 amino acids. The CDR3 DNA reads as TGTGCCAGCAGCTCGGACGTGAACACCGGGGAGCTGTTTTTT. This encodes CASSSDVNTGELFF.

This clonotype was observed a few times. This sequence joins TRBV12-3 or TRBV12-4 and TRBJ2-1; D is perhaps TRBD2 (5 bases). V was trimmed by 6 bases and J by 6 bases, leaving 15 bases between them. The length of the CDR3 is 14 residues. CDR3 nucleotide sequence: TGTGCCAGCAGACGCGAGTCAGGAGGCAATGAGCAGTTCTTC. The encoded protein is CASRRESGGNEQFF.

This clonotype was counted only a few times. This chain uses TRBV6-2 or TRBV6-3 with TRBJ2-5; 7 nucleotides agree with TRBD2. The trim removed 0 bases at V and 4 bases at J, leaving 11 bases unmatched. The CDR3 spans 17 residues. Germline assignment: CDR1 MNHEY and CDR2 SVGEGT. The CDR3 loop reads CASSYSFVGGSGETQYF. The CDR3 DNA reads TGTGCCAGCAGTTACTCCTTTGTCGGCGGGAGTGGAGAGACCCAGTACTTC.

This clonotype has only a few counts. V is TRBV12-3 or TRBV12-4 and J is TRBJ2-1; D possibly corresponds to TRBD2 (6 bases). The V end was cut by 3 bases, the J end by 6 bases, with 12 bases between. This CDR3 contains 14 residues. The CDR3 coding sequence is TGTGCCAGCAGTTTTGAGGAGGGCGGCAATGAGCAGTTCTTC. Its protein is CASSFEEGGNEQFF.

This rearrangement joins TRBV5-1 to TRBJ2-3; perhaps TRBD2 as D (5 bases). Germline loops: CDR1 SGHRS, CDR2 YFSETQ. V lost 6 bases, J lost 6 bases, and 14 bases lay in between. CDR3 size: 13 residues. The CDR3 sequence: CASTPSPGDTQYF. The CDR3 region has the DNA TGCGCCAGCACCCCGAGTCCGGGGGATACGCAGTATTTT. The variable domain in full, with the rest retrieved from reference TRBV5-1 and TRBJ2-3, is KAGVTQTPRYLIKTRGQQVTLSCSPISGHRSVSWYQQTPGQGLQFLFEYFSETQRNKGNFPGRFSGRQFSNSRSEMNVSTLELGDSALYLCASTPSPGDTQYFGPGTRLTVL.

This chain joins TRBV28 and TRBJ1-2; 11 bases fit TRBD1. Germline trimming cut 11 bases from V and 6 bases from J; bases unmatched to any gene: 8. This CDR3 has 13 residues. Germline CDR1 reads MDHEN; CDR2 reads SYDVKM. CDR3 residues: CAGRGQGEDGYTF. In DNA form, the CDR3 reads TGTGCCGGGCGGGGACAGGGGGAGGATGGCTACACCTTC.

The chain employs TRBV28 and TRBJ2-5; maybe TRBD2 (6 bases). The CDR3 extends over 15 amino acids. Trimming stripped 3 bases from V and 5 bases from J, with 16 bases between. The germline gives CDR1 MDHEN, CDR2 SYDVKM. CDR3 amino acids: CASSLGGRFGETQYF. The CDR3 coding sequence is TGTGCCAGCAGTTTGGGAGGACGGTTTGGGGAGACCCAGTACTTC.

This clonotype was recorded a few times. The V call is TRBV10-2, the J call TRBJ1-5; 7 bases are shared with TRBD1. From germline, CDR1 is WSHSY and CDR2 SAAADI. There are 17 residues in the CDR3. The V gene end was trimmed by 0 bases and the J gene end by 1 base; junction bases not matched to a gene: 6. As DNA, the CDR3 is TGCGCCAGCAGTGAGTCGTCCGGGACAGCCAGCAATCAGCCCCAGCATTTT. This sequence encodes CASSESSGTASNQPQHF.

This clonotype was counted many times. CDR3 in DNA: TGTGCCAGCAGTGAGGGGGGACAGTATGGCTACACCTTC. It translates to CASSEGGQYGYTF. The chain carries TRBV28 and TRBJ1-2, with 7 bases lining up with TRBD1. CDR1 and CDR2 (germline): MDHEN, SYDVKM. Trimming removed 5 bases from V and 5 bases from J; junction bases left unmatched: 5. This CDR3 contains 13 residues.

This chain uses TRBV7-2 with TRBJ2-1; TRBD1 might be the D (6 bases). V gave up 5 bases and J gave up 9 bases, with 20 bases separating them. The CDR3 covers 15 residues. Germline loops: CDR1 SGHTA, CDR2 FQGNSA. This CDR3 reads CASSRPVLGAFEQFF. The CDR3 DNA reads TGTGCCAGCAGCCGTCCTGTGCTGGGGGCATTTGAGCAGTTCTTC.

CDR3 protein: CASSSLPGNLNTEAFF. Written as DNA, the CDR3 is TGTGCCAGCAGCTCCCTCCCGGGGAATCTGAACACTGAAGCTTTCTTT. This chain links TRBV7-9 with TRBJ1-1; D gene ambiguous. In germline, CDR1 is SEHNR, CDR2 FQNEAQ (reference sequence). V lost 4 bases, J lost 0 bases, and 15 bases lay in between. CDR3 size: 16 residues.

This clonotype has at least ten counts. The V call is TRBV11-2, the J call TRBJ2-1; 11 bases align to TRBD1. The CDR3 spans 17 residues. In germline, CDR1 is SGHAT, CDR2 FQNNGV. The trim removed 2 bases at V and 6 bases at J, leaving 9 bases unmatched. The CDR3, as DNA: TGTGCCAGCAGCTTACAACCCGGGACAGGGGGTGTCAATGAGCAGTTCTTC. Its protein is CASSLQPGTGGVNEQFF.

This clonotype has a count of ten or more. The chain combines TRBV12-3 or TRBV12-4 with TRBJ2-3; D not resolved. This CDR3 has 15 amino acids. Deletions cut 3 bases from V and 3 bases from J, with 13 bases between. The DNA for the CDR3 is TGTGCCAGCAGTTTCGAGAGACCGGCAACAGATACGCAGTATTTT. Translating gives CASSFERPATDTQYF.

Only a few counts were recorded for this clonotype. The V and J genes are TRBV5-1 and TRBJ2-7; D is possibly TRBD1 (5 bases). The germline V gene has CDR1 SGHRS and CDR2 YFSETQ. The germline V and J ends were trimmed by 1 base and 2 bases, with 13 bases remaining between them. The CDR3 sequence is 15 residues long. The CDR3 region is CASSLIPTETYEQYF. As DNA, the CDR3 is TGCGCCAGCAGCTTGATCCCGACAGAGACCTACGAGCAGTACTTC. Using reference TRBV5-1 and TRBJ2-7 for the parts outside the CDR3, the full variable domain is KAGVTQTPRYLIKTRGQQVTLSCSPISGHRSVSWYQQTPGQGLQFLFEYFSETQRNKGNFPGRFSGRQFSNSRSEMNVSTLELGDSALYLCASSLIPTETYEQYFGPGTRLTVT.